A selection of T cell receptor beta chains follows, all from one sample in a study of blood T cell repertoires in COVID-19. Method: immunoSEQ multiplex PCR; TCRdb's copy keeps in-frame clones and lacks some. This sample has approximately 160,000 clones, with 84% found just once. Sample: peripheral blood. The source is a man in his forties who had recovered from COVID-19. The CDR3 runs from the conserved cysteine through the conserved F or W. Fields, in order: CDR3 DNA, CDR3 protein, V gene, J gene, D gene, clone size. D genes are given only for firm matches. Some rows mark clone size as missing; the rest say once, few, many or name a class of expanded clone.

TGCGCCAGCAGCTTGGTACGCGAGGAGCTGTTTTTT	CASSLVREELFF	TRBV5-1	TRBJ2-2	NA	NA
TGTGCCTGGAGTGCCGGACAGCCTCAGGGGAAAAAACTGTTTTTT	CAWSAGQPQGKKLFF	TRBV30	TRBJ1-4	NA	NA
TGTGCCAGCAGCCTGAGCCCGGGAAAAGGGAATTCACCCCTCCACTTT	CASSLSPGKGNSPLHF	TRBV3-1/TRBV3-2	TRBJ1-6	NA	NA
TGTGCCAGCAGCTTATCCCGACCGGGGGGACAAGAGACCCAGTACTTC	CASSLSRPGGQETQYF	TRBV7-9	TRBJ2-5	TRBD2	NA
TGTGCCACCAGCAGAGGGACAACAACTAATGAAAAACTGTTTTTT	CATSRGTTTNEKLFF	TRBV15	TRBJ1-4	NA	NA
TGTGCCAGCAGTGCTGGGGGCTATGAAAAACTGTTTTTT	CASSAGGYEKLFF	TRBV12-3/TRBV12-4	TRBJ1-4	NA	NA
TGTGCCAGCAGTTTGAACGGCTACAATGAGCAGTTCTTC	CASSLNGYNEQFF	TRBV12-3/TRBV12-4	TRBJ2-1	NA	NA
TGTGCCAGCAGCTTAGGGGTCGAGCGGGGGGCAGATACGCAGTATTTT	CASSLGVERGADTQYF	TRBV7-2	TRBJ2-3	TRBD2	NA
TGTGCCAGCAGCAACAGGAACACCGGGGAGCTGTTTTTT	CASSNRNTGELFF	TRBV7-9	TRBJ2-2	NA	NA
TGTGCCAGCTCACCGACAGGGGTGACCCAGTACTTC	CASSPTGVTQYF	TRBV18	TRBJ2-5	TRBD1	NA
TGCAGCGTTGGGCGCTTCGACATACCTACTGGAAACACCATATATTTT	CSVGRFDIPTGNTIYF	TRBV29-1	TRBJ1-3	NA	NA
TGCGCCAGCAGCCCCGGACTCGGCGGGAGCTACGAGCAGTACTTC	CASSPGLGGSYEQYF	TRBV4-3	TRBJ2-7	TRBD2	NA
TGTGCCAGCAGCCCGGGGGGGTTACAGCCCCAGCATTTT	CASSPGGLQPQHF	TRBV5-6	TRBJ1-5	NA	NA
TGTGCCTGGAGTGTAGCGGGGGGCCTGAACACCGGGGAGCTGTTTTTT	CAWSVAGGLNTGELFF	TRBV30	TRBJ2-2	TRBD2	NA
TGTGCCATCAGTGAGTCGGGCACTAATGAAAAACTGTTTTTT	CAISESGTNEKLFF	TRBV10-3	TRBJ1-4	NA	NA
TGTGCCTGGCTGGACTCAACGTCATACGAGCAGTACTTC	CAWLDSTSYEQYF	TRBV30	TRBJ2-7	NA	many
TGTGCCAGCAGCAGACAGGGTCTCTATGGCTACACCTTC	CASSRQGLYGYTF	TRBV11-2	TRBJ1-2	TRBD1	NA
TGTGCCAGCAGCTCGGGACACGCGAACCGAAACACCATATATTTT	CASSSGHANRNTIYF	TRBV11-3	TRBJ1-3	NA	once
TGCGCCAGCAGCTTGGTTCAGGGGGAAACTGAAGCTTTCTTT	CASSLVQGETEAFF	TRBV5-1	TRBJ1-1	TRBD1	NA
TGTGCCATTTCTAGCGGGAGTTTACTAAATGAGCAGTTCTTC	CAISSGSLLNEQFF	TRBV6-5	TRBJ2-1	TRBD2	NA
TGTGCCAGCTCACTGCGGAGAGGGGGCACTGAAGCTTTCTTT	CASSLRRGGTEAFF	TRBV18	TRBJ1-1	NA	few
TGTGCCAGCAGCTCACGACAGGGGGCGGAAGCAGATACGCAGTATTTT	CASSSRQGAEADTQYF	TRBV9	TRBJ2-3	TRBD1	NA
TGTGCCAGCAGCCCCCAAGGAGGACCGTCTACGCAGTATTTT	CASSPQGGPSTQYF	TRBV11-2	TRBJ2-3	NA	NA
TGTGCCAGCAGCTCCCAGGGGGCGCCCGCCTACGAGCAGTACTTC	CASSSQGAPAYEQYF	TRBV7-2	TRBJ2-7	TRBD1	NA
TGTGCCATCAGTGAGGGGGACAGGGGAATCTTT	CAISEGDRGIF	TRBV10-3	TRBJ1-1	TRBD1	NA
TGTGCCAGCAGCACGACAGGGAGCTCCTATAATTCACCCCTCCACTTT	CASSTTGSSYNSPLHF	TRBV7-2	TRBJ1-6	TRBD1	NA
TGTGCCAGTAGTCTGGACAACTCCTACGAGCAGTACTTC	CASSLDNSYEQYF	TRBV19	TRBJ2-7	NA	NA